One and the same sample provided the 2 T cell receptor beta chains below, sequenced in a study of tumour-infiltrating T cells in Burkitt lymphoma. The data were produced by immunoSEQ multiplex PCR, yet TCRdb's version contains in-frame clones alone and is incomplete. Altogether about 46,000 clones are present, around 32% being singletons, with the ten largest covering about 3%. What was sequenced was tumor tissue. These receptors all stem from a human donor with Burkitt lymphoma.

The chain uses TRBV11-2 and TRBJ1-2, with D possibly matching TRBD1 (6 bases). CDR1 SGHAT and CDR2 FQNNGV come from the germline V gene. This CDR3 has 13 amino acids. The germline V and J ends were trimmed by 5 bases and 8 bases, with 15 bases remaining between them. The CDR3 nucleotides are TGTGCCAGCAGCGCCGGGGGCGTGGGAGGCTACACCTTC. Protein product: CASSAGGVGGYTF. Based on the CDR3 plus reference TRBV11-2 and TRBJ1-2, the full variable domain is EAGVAQSPRYKIIEKRQSVAFWCNPISGHATLYWYQQILGQGPKLLIQFQNNGVVDDSQLPKDRFSAERLKGVDSTLKIQPAKLEDSAVYLCASSAGGVGGYTFGSGTRLTVV.

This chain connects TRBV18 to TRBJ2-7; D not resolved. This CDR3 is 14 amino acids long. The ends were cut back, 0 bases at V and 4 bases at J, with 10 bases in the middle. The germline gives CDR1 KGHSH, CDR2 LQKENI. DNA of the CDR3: TGTGCCAGCTCACCACCGGATCCACCTTACGAGCAGTACTTC. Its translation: CASSPPDPPYEQYF. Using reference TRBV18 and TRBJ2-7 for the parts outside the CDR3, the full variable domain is NAGVMQNPRHLVRRRGQEARLRCSPMKGHSHVYWYRQLPEEGLKFMVYLQKENIIDESGMPKERFSAEFPKEGPSILRIQQVVRGDSAAYFCASSPPDPPYEQYFGPGTRLTVT.